This passage covers 18 T cell receptor beta chains from one sample sequenced in a study of early T cells in non-severe SARS-CoV-2 infection. TCRdb reprocessed the 5' RACE reads via MiXCR and lists one record per CDR3 protein. The profile covers tens of thousands of distinct CDR3 sequences, with roughly 10% appearing a single time and around 8.3% taken by the ten largest. The sequenced sample was whole blood. These receptors were collected from an adult who was a healthcare worker with PCR-confirmed SARS-CoV-2 infection or an uninfected control (not recorded which).

This clonotype was observed many times. This chain joins TRBV20-1 and TRBJ2-2, with D uncertain. This CDR3 contains 15 residues. The V gene's germline CDR1 is DFQATT and CDR2 SNEGSKA (reference sequence). Trimming cost V 4 bases and J 1 base, with 13 bases left between them. The CDR3 DNA is TGCAGTGCTAAGGCCCCAGGCAGGAACACCGGGGAGCTGTTTTTT. Translation: CSAKAPGRNTGELFF.

This clonotype was seen at least ten times. V and J are TRBV12-5 and TRBJ2-1, with 14 bases aligning to TRBD2. The CDR3 totals 18 residues. Per the germline V gene, CDR1 is LGHNT and CDR2 is FRNRAP. J was trimmed by 4 bases and V by 6 bases; bases with no gene match: 11. In DNA, the CDR3 is TGTGCTAGTGGATCCGGGACTAGCGGGAGCTTCGGGTACAATGAGCAGTTCTTC. It translates to CASGSGTSGSFGYNEQFF.

Only a few counts were recorded for this clonotype. The chain is built from TRBV6-1 and TRBJ2-2, with D maybe TRBD2 (5 bases). Trimming removed 7 bases from V and 4 bases from J, with 16 bases in between. Germline V gene sequence: CDR1 MNHNS, CDR2 SASEGT. This CDR3 has 15 amino acids. As DNA, the CDR3 is TGTGCCAGCACCCGAGGGCAGATTTCCACCGGGGAGCTGTTTTTT. This codes for CASTRGQISTGELFF.

This clonotype was counted at least ten times. The genes are TRBV27 and TRBJ2-2; the D gene is possibly TRBD1 (5 bases). Trimming stripped 3 bases from V and 7 bases from J, with 15 bases between. CDR3 length equals 15 residues. Germline CDR1 and CDR2: MNHEY and SMNVEV (reference sequence). The CDR3 DNA reads TGTGCCAGCAGTTTTAAACAGGTAGTCGTCGGGGAGCTGTTTTTT. Encoded protein: CASSFKQVVVGELFF.

CDR3 residues: CASSLTATGGGELFF. The DNA for the CDR3 is TGTGCCAGCAGCTTAACGGCCACCGGGGGCGGGGAGCTGTTTTTT. The chain carries TRBV7-3 and TRBJ2-2; maybe TRBD2 (6 bases). This CDR3 contains 15 residues. V dropped 0 bases and J dropped 7 bases, with 12 bases sitting between them. In germline, CDR1 is SGHTA, CDR2 FQGTGA.

This clonotype was seen a handful of times. This chain uses TRBV5-1 with TRBJ2-5; the D gene is possibly TRBD2 (5 bases). V lost 0 bases and J 2 bases, leaving 14 bases between the germline ends. This CDR3 spans 16 amino acids. Germline CDR1 is SGHRS and CDR2 is YFSETQ. The CDR3 DNA is TGCGCCAGCAGCTTGGAAAAAGGACTTGTTCAAGAGACCCAGTACTTC. Encoded protein: CASSLEKGLVQETQYF.

The table lists this clonotype with many counts. CDR3 sequence (DNA): TGTGCCAGTAGTATGAGGTGGACAGGGGGTTCCTACGAGCAGTACTTC. Its protein is CASSMRWTGGSYEQYF. V usage is TRBV19 and J usage is TRBJ2-7, with 10 bases aligning to TRBD1. The CDR3 has 16 residues. V dropped 3 bases and J dropped 1; count of bases not matched to a gene: 6. CDR1 and CDR2 (germline): LNHDA, SQIVND (reference sequence).

This clonotype was observed a handful of times. The gene calls are TRBV18 and TRBJ1-5; D remains unclear. This CDR3 spans 14 amino acids. V gave up 3 bases and J gave up 4 bases, with 10 bases separating them. CDR1 is KGHSH and CDR2 is LQKENI in the germline V gene. CDR3 sequence reads: CASSPWAVNQPQHF. DNA for the CDR3: TGTGCCAGCTCACCTTGGGCAGTTAATCAGCCCCAGCATTTT.

V is TRBV11-2 and J is TRBJ2-7; TRBD2 matches 10 bases. Per the germline V gene, CDR1 is SGHAT and CDR2 is FQNNGV. There are 15 residues in the CDR3. The J segment lost 4 bases and the V segment lost 1 base, leaving 4 bases of the junction unmatched. This chain's CDR3 is CASSLGASGSYEQYF. CDR3 DNA: TGTGCCAGCAGCTTAGGGGCTAGCGGGAGTTACGAGCAGTACTTC.

In this sample, this clonotype turned up many times. The chain combines TRBV11-3 with TRBJ2-2, with 12 bases fitting TRBD1. CDR1 is SGHNT, CDR2 YENEEA, per germline. The CDR3 totals 16 residues. V lost 5 bases, J lost 6 bases, and 7 bases stayed unmatched. The CDR3 region is CASSPRDRGRAGELFF. The DNA for the CDR3 is TGTGCCAGCAGCCCCCGGGACAGGGGGCGTGCCGGGGAGCTGTTTTTT. Combining the CDR3 with reference TRBV11-3 and TRBJ2-2 gives the whole variable domain EAGVVQSPRYKIIEKKQPVAFWCNPISGHNTLYWYLQNLGQGPELLIRYENEEAVDDSQLPKDRFSAERLKGVDSTLKIQPAELGDSAVYLCASSPRDRGRAGELFFGEGSRLTVL.

This clonotype has at least ten counts. V and J are TRBV7-2 and TRBJ2-7, with D possibly TRBD2 on 5 matching bases. The V and J ends lost 0 bases and 3 bases respectively, with 12 bases between them. Germline V gene sequence: CDR1 SGHTA, CDR2 FQGNSA. This CDR3 has 15 residues. The CDR3 region is CASSLAGPGIYEQYF. The CDR3 coding sequence is TGTGCCAGCAGCTTAGCCGGGCCGGGAATCTACGAGCAGTACTTC.

The chain recombines TRBV5-6 with TRBJ2-1; 8 bases line up with TRBD1. Germline loops: CDR1 SGHDT, CDR2 YYEEEE. This CDR3 contains 15 residues. V dropped 3 bases and J dropped 7; count of bases not matched to a gene: 9. For the CDR3, the DNA is TGTGCCAGCAGCTCGGGGACAGGCTACACGAATGAGCAGTTCTTC. This codes for CASSSGTGYTNEQFF.

This clonotype has more than one count but fewer than ten. The chain employs TRBV5-5 and TRBJ2-3; D is ambiguous. The CDR3 has 14 residues. Germline loops: CDR1 SGHKS, CDR2 YYEKEE (reference sequence). V shed 0 bases and J shed 0 bases, with 5 bases lying between them. The CDR3 nucleotides read TGTGCCAGCAGCTTGGGGGTGAGCACAGATACGCAGTATTTT. It translates to CASSLGVSTDTQYF.

This clonotype was observed a handful of times. V usage is TRBV19 and J usage is TRBJ1-3, with D perhaps TRBD1 (6 bases). The CDR3 length is 16 residues. V lost 5 bases and J 4 bases, leaving 18 bases between the germline ends. Germline-derived CDR1 and CDR2 are LNHDA and SQIVND (reference sequence). Here the CDR3 DNA reads TGTGCCAGTAGTCTACCCACAGGGCGAGCCGGAAACACCATATATTTT. This encodes CASSLPTGRAGNTIYF.

This clonotype came up many times. V and J are TRBV18 and TRBJ1-3; D gene uncertain. This CDR3 is built from 13 residues. In germline, CDR1 is KGHSH, CDR2 LQKENI. Trimming removed 5 bases at V and 6 bases at J, with 11 bases between. The chain's CDR3 is CASSLGPENTIYF. In DNA, the CDR3 is TGTGCCAGCTCATTAGGGCCAGAAAACACCATATATTTT.

The V gene is TRBV29-1, the J gene TRBJ2-7; D is uncertain. Trimming removed 5 bases from V and 9 bases from J, with 14 bases in between. The CDR3 spans 11 residues. Germline V gene data show CDR1 as SQVTM and CDR2 as ANQGSEA. The DNA of the CDR3 is TGCAGCGTTTCGGTTGCCCCCGGGCAGTACTTC. Its protein is CSVSVAPGQYF.

CDR3 amino acids: CSASGSYGYTF. CDR3 DNA: TGCAGTGCTAGTGGCAGCTATGGCTACACCTTC. The V and J genes are TRBV20-1 and TRBJ1-2; unclear D gene. Germline V gives CDR1 DFQATT, CDR2 SNEGSKA (reference sequence). V was clipped by 3 bases and J by 4 bases, with 6 bases between them. The CDR3 extends over 11 amino acids.

The genes are TRBV11-2 and TRBJ2-3, with D uncertain. The CDR3 covers 15 residues. Germline CDR1 and CDR2: SGHAT and FQNNGV. The V and J ends lost 5 bases and 2 bases respectively, with 14 bases between them. CDR3 DNA: TGTGCCAGCAGCCTCATGACCGGCCTCACAGATACGCAGTATTTT. Translating it yields CASSLMTGLTDTQYF.